This T cell receptor beta chain was obtained from a study of blood T cells in healthy people across ages. Germline-derived CDR1 and CDR2 are MGHRA and YSYEKL. V dropped 3 bases and J dropped 7; count of bases not matched to a gene: 3. The CDR3 is 14 amino acids. The draw of peripheral blood yielded ten milliliters from each donor. PBMCs, at least 7 million per sample, were isolated. The extraction recovered at least 5 micrograms of total RNA per sample. In its sample, this clonotype was seen a few times. It was with a sample-barcoded 5' primer and a J-beta primer mix that a second PCR of about 6 to 11 cycles was run. Every molecule of cDNA carried a tag from a template-switch adaptor with 12 random nucleotides. TCRdb re-called the 5' RACE reads through MiXCR, storing one row per CDR3 protein. The repertoire holds about 580,000 distinct CDR3 sequences, with around half as singletons.

The chain recombines TRBV4-1 with TRBJ1-4, with TRBD1 identical over 9 bases. Sequenced: blood. The TCR sequence derives from a man aged 80 or over in good health. The CDR3: CASSQDRGSEKLFF. CDR3 DNA sequence: TGCGCCAGCAGCCAGGACAGGGGCAGTGAAAAACTGTTTTTT.